Shown below are 13 T cell receptor beta chains from a single sample sequenced in a study of blood T cell repertoires in COVID-19. Method: immunoSEQ multiplex PCR; TCRdb's copy keeps in-frame clones and lacks some. The sample carries roughly 260,000 clones, approximately 90% recorded once. The sample taken for sequencing was peripheral blood. All receptors derive from a man aged 55 to 69 who had recovered from COVID-19.

In DNA form, the CDR3 reads TGTGCCAGCAGGACGAGACAGGGGGAGAATTCACCCCTCCACTTT. Its protein is CASRTRQGENSPLHF. The chain employs TRBV6-6 and TRBJ1-6, with TRBD1 matching over 9 bases. Germline V gene lookup returns CDR1 MNHNY and CDR2 SVGAGI (reference sequence). With 6 bases clipped from V and 7 bases from J, the junction kept 7 bases outside the gene matches. CDR3 length equals 15 residues.

This chain joins TRBV6-1 and TRBJ2-1; D ambiguous. Between the trimmed V and J ends, which lost 0 bases and 6 bases, there was a span of 15 bases. The CDR3 is made up of 16 amino acids. The germline gives CDR1 MNHNS, CDR2 SASEGT. Here the CDR3 DNA reads TGTGCCAGCAGTGAAGCGCTGGGTCTAACTATCAATGAGCAGTTCTTC. Amino acids: CASSEALGLTINEQFF.

This rearrangement joins TRBV7-3 to TRBJ2-5, with D possibly TRBD2 on 6 matching bases. Per the germline V gene, CDR1 is SGHTA and CDR2 is FQGTGA. The V and J ends lost 5 bases and 2 bases respectively, with 12 bases between them. CDR3 length: 14 residues. In DNA form, the CDR3 reads TGTGCCAGCAGCCCCCTGGGGAGGCAAGAGACCCAGTACTTC. Its translation is CASSPLGRQETQYF.

V and J are TRBV7-9 and TRBJ2-7, with a possible D match to TRBD2 (5 bases). Germline lookup yields CDR1 SEHNR and CDR2 FQNEAQ (reference sequence). V was pared by 1 base and J by 2 bases, with 9 bases between. The CDR3 runs 14 residues. CDR3 protein: CASSLGGLPYEQYF. The CDR3 nucleotides read TGTGCCAGCAGCTTAGGCGGACTCCCCTACGAGCAGTACTTC.

The chain links TRBV7-9 to TRBJ2-2; weak D call: TRBD2 (5 bases). Germline V gene data show CDR1 as SEHNR and CDR2 as FQNEAQ (reference sequence). The CDR3 sequence is 17 residues long. Trimming removed 3 bases from V and 8 bases from J, with 22 bases in between. In DNA form, the CDR3 reads TGTGCCAGCAGCTTGGCCGGCCGGGGTTTGTCAACGGGGGAGCTGTTTTTT. Translating gives CASSLAGRGLSTGELFF. The variable domain in full, completed from reference TRBV7-9 and TRBJ2-2, reads DTGVSQNPRHKITKRGQNVTFRCDPISEHNRLYWYRQTLGQGPEFLTYFQNEAQLEKSRLLSDRFSAERPKGSFSTLEIQRTEQGDSAMYLCASSLAGRGLSTGELFFGEGSRLTVL.

This chain joins TRBV5-1 and TRBJ1-1, with D unclear. The CDR3 covers 13 residues. Per germline, CDR1 SGHRS and CDR2 YFSETQ. Trimming took off 5 bases at V and 1 base at J, with 9 bases between the two ends. CDR3 nucleotide sequence: TGCGCCAGCAGTCTGGGCGCGAACACTGAAGCTTTCTTT. Its protein is CASSLGANTEAFF. Complete variable domain (other parts from reference TRBV5-1 and TRBJ1-1): KAGVTQTPRYLIKTRGQQVTLSCSPISGHRSVSWYQQTPGQGLQFLFEYFSETQRNKGNFPGRFSGRQFSNSRSEMNVSTLELGDSALYLCASSLGANTEAFFGQGTRLTVV.

This CDR3 is CASSWGQGGVNSKETQYF. For the CDR3, the DNA is TGCGCCAGCAGCTGGGGACAGGGGGGAGTTAATAGTAAGGAGACCCAGTACTTC. The gene calls are TRBV5-1 and TRBJ2-5, with 11 bases that match TRBD1. Germline V gives CDR1 SGHRS, CDR2 YFSETQ. CDR3 size: 18 residues. V dropped 3 bases and J dropped 5; count of bases not matched to a gene: 15.

The rearrangement uses TRBV10-3 and TRBJ2-3; D is possibly TRBD1 (6 bases). V shed 8 bases and J shed 2 bases, with 17 bases lying between them. CDR1 is ENHRY, CDR2 SYGVKD, per germline. The CDR3 spans 15 residues. CDR3 amino acids: CAIRDGGGSTDTQYF. The DNA for the CDR3 is TGTGCCATCCGGGATGGGGGCGGGTCCACAGATACGCAGTATTTT.

This clone has only one observation. The chain combines TRBV3-1 (or the pseudogene TRBV3-2) with TRBJ1-6; the D gene is possibly TRBD1 (6 bases). V lost 3 bases, J lost 8 bases, and 11 bases lay in between. Germline-derived CDR1 and CDR2 are LGHDT and YNNKEL (reference sequence). This CDR3 region has 14 residues. Written as DNA, the CDR3 is TGTGCCAGCAGCCAGGGGGCGAAGCATTCACCCCTCCACTTT. Protein: CASSQGAKHSPLHF.

The rearrangement links TRBV7-3 to TRBJ1-1, with D tentatively TRBD1 (6 bases). The germline V and J ends were trimmed by 5 bases and 1 base, with 8 bases remaining between them. This CDR3 spans 13 amino acids. Germline V lookup: CDR1 SGHTA, CDR2 FQGTGA. CDR3 in amino acids: CASSTGPNTEAFF. The CDR3 region has the DNA TGTGCCAGCAGCACAGGGCCGAACACTGAAGCTTTCTTT.

The chain employs TRBV5-1 and TRBJ2-2; TRBD1 agrees at 11 bases. Germline assignment: CDR1 SGHRS and CDR2 YFSETQ. After removal of 2 bases from V and 5 bases from J, the junction contained 17 bases not matched to a gene. This CDR3 is built from 20 residues. The CDR3 DNA reads as TGCGCCAGCAGCTTAATCGGGACAGGGGGGATTGTGCAGTCGACCGGGGAGCTGTTTTTT. Encoded protein: CASSLIGTGGIVQSTGELFF.

The CDR3 is CASSLLQSAGELFF. Here the CDR3 DNA reads TGCGCCAGCAGCTTGCTACAGTCGGCCGGGGAGCTGTTTTTT. The chain joins TRBV5-1 to TRBJ2-2, with no clear D. Germline V gives CDR1 SGHRS, CDR2 YFSETQ. Deletions cut 1 base from V and 6 bases from J, with 10 bases between. CDR3 size: 14 residues.

This sequence joins TRBV12-3 or TRBV12-4 and TRBJ1-6; the match to TRBD1 covers 7 bases. This CDR3 is built from 12 residues. The V and J ends lost 8 bases and 8 bases, in that order; junction bases with no gene match: 3. In DNA, the CDR3 is TGTGCCAGCCTCAGGGGGGATTCACCCCTCCACTTT. This gives the protein CASLRGDSPLHF.